These 10 T cell receptor beta chains originate from one sample sequenced in a study of T cells in Graves' hyperthyroidism and ophthalmopathy. RNA transcripts served as the template for amplifying TCR beta CDR3 regions. HTBI primers were the set used in a first-round RT-PCR of the TCR CDR3. TCRdb re-called the multiplex PCR reads with MiXCR, one entry per CDR3 protein. The data contain 250,000 to 350,000 distinct CDR3 sequences, around 15% of them singletons. The sequencing sample was made of blood. These TCRs come from a woman in her fifties or sixties with Graves' ophthalmopathy.

This clonotype appeared a few times. The genes are TRBV4-1 and TRBJ2-5, with 7 bases that match TRBD2. With V trimmed by 1 base and J by 1 base, 6 bases remained unmatched. Germline-derived CDR1 and CDR2 are MGHRA and YSYEKL. This CDR3 has 16 residues. CDR3 loop: CASSQVTSSGQETQYF. The CDR3, as DNA: TGCGCCAGCAGCCAAGTTACGTCTAGCGGCCAAGAGACCCAGTACTTC.

This clonotype came up a few times. One end of the junction varies from germline; a read error may be responsible. The gene calls are TRBV7-8 and TRBJ2-1; D gene unclear. Per the germline V gene, CDR1 is SGHVS and CDR2 is FQNEAQ. The CDR3 extends over 18 amino acids. The CDR3 region has the DNA TGTGCCAGCAGCTTAGAAAAGACCGCGCAGAGCTCCTACAATGAGCAGTCCTTC. It is translated as CASSLEKTAQSSYNEQSF.

This clonotype was recorded at least ten times. V and J are TRBV29-1 and TRBJ2-1; D may be TRBD1 (6 bases). Deletions cut 4 bases from V and 5 bases from J, with 12 bases between. Germline CDR1 SQVTM, CDR2 ANQGSEA. The CDR3 sequence is 13 residues long. CDR3 in amino acids: CSVARGMDNEQFF. The CDR3 DNA is TGCAGCGTTGCCAGGGGCATGGACAATGAGCAGTTCTTC.

The rearrangement links TRBV5-4 to TRBJ1-1; D is uncertain. Germline loops: CDR1 SGHNT, CDR2 YYREEE (reference sequence). CDR3 size: 12 residues. Trimming cost V 4 bases and J 1 base, with 5 bases left between them. CDR3 protein: CASSAKNTEAFF. The DNA of the CDR3 is TGTGCCAGCAGCGCGAAGAACACTGAAGCTTTCTTT.

CDR3 loop: CASRSIGVSNQPQHF. The CDR3 DNA follows: TGTGCCAGTAGGAGCATAGGGGTGAGCAATCAGCCCCAGCATTTT. The genes are TRBV19 and TRBJ1-5; a weak D match, TRBD1 (5 bases). V was shortened by 6 bases and J by 1 base, with 13 bases between the two germline ends. The CDR3 length is 15 residues. From germline, CDR1 is LNHDA and CDR2 SQIVND (reference sequence).

This clonotype occurred many times. The chain employs TRBV7-9 and TRBJ1-1; TRBD1 might be the D (6 bases). Germline V gives CDR1 SEHNR, CDR2 FQNEAQ (reference sequence). Trimming pared 6 bases from V and 5 bases from J, leaving 16 bases between. The CDR3 is 14 residues long. The DNA of the CDR3 is TGTGCCAGCAGAGTTACACAGGGAGGGACTGAAGCTTTCTTT. Its protein is CASRVTQGGTEAFF.

Notes on this clonotype: With a much larger clone just one base away, this may be a read error. The chain employs TRBV9 and TRBJ2-1; D perhaps matches TRBD2 (6 bases). Germline CDR1 SGDLS, CDR2 YYNGEE. Trimming cost V 4 bases and J 12 bases, with 17 bases left between them. The CDR3 totals 13 residues. The CDR3 loop is CASSPGLAAGQFF. As DNA, the CDR3 is TGTGCCAGCAGCCCGGGACTGGCGGCTGGGCAGTTCTTC.

This clonotype showed up just a few times. A much more abundant neighbour one base away suggests this may be a read error. The chain couples TRBV28 to TRBJ1-1, with TRBD1 matching 9 bases. V dropped 4 bases and J dropped 3; count of bases not matched to a gene: 9. Germline assignment: CDR1 MDHEN and CDR2 SYDVKM. The CDR3 spans 16 residues. The CDR3 DNA is TGTGCCAGCAGTTCCCCCCGGACAGGGGTGGACACTGAAGCTTTCTTT. This codes for CASSSPRTGVDTEAFF.

This clonotype has just a few counts. The V and J genes are TRBV9 and TRBJ2-3, with 11 nucleotides matching TRBD2. The CDR3 is 16 amino acids. Trimming removed 4 bases from V and 3 bases from J; junction bases left unmatched: 7. Germline CDR1 is SGDLS and CDR2 is YYNGEE. This CDR3 is CASSTTSGIGTDTQYF. The CDR3 bases are TGTGCCAGCAGCACGACTAGCGGGATAGGTACAGATACGCAGTATTTT.

This clonotype was counted many times. The CDR3, as DNA: TGTGCCAGCAGCCCCTTCGGACTAGCGGAAGATACGCAGTATTTT. It yields the protein CASSPFGLAEDTQYF. This chain connects TRBV7-9 to TRBJ2-3, with 10 positions matching TRBD2. Germline V gives CDR1 SEHNR, CDR2 FQNEAQ (reference sequence). Trimming removed 5 bases from V and 5 bases from J; junction bases left unmatched: 7. The CDR3 has 15 amino acids.